The rows below give T cell receptor beta chains drawn from one sample of a study of T cell responses to AZD1222 COVID-19 vaccine. Sequencing was performed with immunoSEQ multiplex PCR; in TCRdb, only in-frame clones are kept and a portion is missing. The sample holds fewer than 110,000 clones, about nine tenths seen once. This specimen consisted of peripheral blood, obtained 28 days after the second AZD1222 dose. The origin of the receptors is an adult who received the AZD1222 COVID-19 vaccine. CDR3s include the opening cysteine and the closing phenylalanine or tryptophan. A D gene is named only where the DNA matches it firmly. Where a row states a size, it is once, few, many or the class of an expanded clone; other rows omit it.

TRBD1,TRBJ1-3,-,TRBV7-8,CASSLTGTGFGNTIYF,TGTGCCAGCAGCCTGACCGGGACAGGGTTCGGAAACACCATATATTTT
-,TRBJ1-5,-,TRBV20-1,CSASLGFGQPQHF,TGCAGTGCTAGTTTAGGGTTTGGTCAGCCCCAGCATTTT
-,TRBJ2-7,-,TRBV21-1,CALRDRGLEARDEQYF,TGTGCCCTCCGGGACAGGGGGCTAGAGGCAAGGGACGAGCAGTACTTC
-,TRBJ1-4,-,TRBV28,CASSFGEMGKLFF,TGTGCCAGCAGTTTCGGGGAGATGGGAAAACTGTTTTTT
-,TRBJ2-1,-,TRBV5-1,CASSLPRVDEQFF,TGCGCCAGCAGCTTGCCCAGGGTGGATGAGCAGTTCTTC
TRBD2,TRBJ2-1,-,TRBV15,CATSREASGSYNEQFF,TGTGCCACCAGCAGAGAGGCTAGCGGGAGCTACAATGAGCAGTTCTTC
-,TRBJ2-5,-,TRBV30,CAWSVRETQYF,TGTGCCTGGAGTGTGCGGGAGACCCAGTACTTC
TRBD2,TRBJ2-3,-,TRBV11-3,CASSLRGAGDVTDTQYF,TGTGCCAGCAGCTTAAGGGGAGCGGGGGATGTCACAGATACGCAGTATTTT
TRBD1,TRBJ1-6,-,TRBV4-1,CASSQDPGTGLYNSPLHF,TGCGCCAGCAGCCAAGATCCGGGGACAGGGTTATACAATTCACCCCTCCACTTT
-,TRBJ2-1,-,TRBV27,CATGRGSYNEQFF,TGTGCCACCGGCCGGGGATCCTACAATGAGCAGTTCTTC
TRBD1,TRBJ1-2,-,TRBV4-1,CASSQSLYFQGADNYGYTF,TGCGCCAGCAGCCAATCCCTTTACTTTCAGGGGGCGGATAACTATGGCTACACCTTC
-,TRBJ2-7,-,TRBV5-1,CASSLGPSNVDEQYF,TGCGCCAGCAGCTTGGGACCGTCGAACGTTGACGAGCAGTACTTC
-,TRBJ1-3,-,TRBV5-1,CASSLEGRGDTIYF,TGCGCCAGCAGCTTGGAGGGCAGGGGAGACACCATATATTTT
-,TRBJ1-5,-,TRBV18,CASSPPPGGDNQPQHF,TGTGCCAGCTCACCACCGCCAGGAGGAGACAACCAGCCCCAGCATTTT
-,TRBJ1-2,-,TRBV5-6,CASSPQRGGARGYTF,TGTGCCAGCAGCCCCCAGCGGGGGGGCGCGAGAGGCTACACCTTC
-,TRBJ1-5,once,TRBV2,CASSDTQANQPQHF,TGTGCCAGCAGTGATACGCAGGCCAATCAGCCCCAGCATTTT
TRBD1,TRBJ1-2,-,TRBV6-2/TRBV6-3,CASSPDDRDGGYTF,TGTGCCAGCAGTCCCGACGACAGGGATGGTGGCTACACCTTC
TRBD2,TRBJ2-1,-,TRBV11-2,CASSLDPLAGSYNEQFF,TGTGCCAGCAGCTTAGATCCCCTAGCGGGATCCTACAATGAGCAGTTCTTC
-,TRBJ1-1,few,TRBV13,CASSPGGQRVTEAFF,TGTGCCAGCAGCCCGGGGGGCCAGCGGGTCACTGAAGCTTTCTTT
-,TRBJ1-1,-,TRBV5-1,CASSLELGEVNTEAFF,TGCGCCAGCAGCTTGGAGTTAGGGGAAGTGAACACTGAAGCTTTCTTT
TRBD1,TRBJ1-6,-,TRBV7-8,CASSFTGQGRDSPLHF,TGTGCCAGCAGCTTTACGGGACAGGGGCGGGATTCACCCCTCCACTTT
TRBD2,TRBJ2-7,few,TRBV4-1,CASSQAGQGTSGRPYEQYF,TGCGCCAGCAGCCAGGCTGGACAGGGAACTAGCGGGAGACCCTACGAGCAGTACTTC
-,TRBJ1-3,medium-sized,TRBV28,CASSWTDSGNTIYF,TGTGCCAGCAGTTGGACTGACTCTGGAAACACCATATATTTT
TRBD2,TRBJ2-1,once,TRBV6-4,CASSERGSSYNEQFF,TGTGCCAGCTCAGAGCGGGGAAGCTCCTACAATGAGCAGTTCTTC
TRBD1,TRBJ1-1,-,TRBV6-5,CASSSRQGRAEAFF,TGTGCCAGCAGTAGTAGACAGGGAAGAGCTGAAGCTTTCTTT
-,TRBJ2-1,-,TRBV7-9,CASSLGTRRDEQFF,TGTGCCAGCAGCTTAGGGACCCGACGGGATGAGCAGTTCTTC
-,TRBJ2-2,-,TRBV6-5,CASSYSGSNTGELFF,TGTGCCAGCAGTTACTCGGGATCGAACACCGGGGAGCTGTTTTTT
-,TRBJ2-1,-,TRBV6-5,CASSPILGGYNEQFF,TGTGCCAGCAGTCCCATTCTAGGGGGCTACAATGAGCAGTTCTTC
-,TRBJ1-2,once,TRBV14,CASSLKGAGGKGWGYTF,TGTGCCAGCAGCCTCAAAGGAGCCGGGGGAAAAGGTTGGGGCTACACCTTC
-,TRBJ2-1,-,TRBV5-1,CASSFGGWDNEQFF,TGCGCCAGCAGCTTTGGAGGGTGGGACAATGAGCAGTTCTTC
-,TRBJ2-3,-,TRBV7-8,CASSLPLPGVDTQYF,TGTGCCAGCAGCTTACCTTTGCCGGGAGTGGATACGCAGTATTTT
TRBD1,TRBJ1-5,-,TRBV30,CAWSVQGGNQPQHF,TGTGCCTGGAGTGTGCAGGGGGGCAATCAGCCCCAGCATTTT
TRBD2,TRBJ2-3,-,TRBV11-3,CASSKGLAGYTDTQYF,TGTGCCAGCAGCAAGGGACTAGCGGGATACACAGATACGCAGTATTTT
-,TRBJ1-5,-,TRBV3-1/TRBV3-2,CASSQDRNQPQHF,TGTGCCAGCAGCCAAGACCGCAATCAGCCCCAGCATTTT
-,TRBJ1-1,-,TRBV4-1,CASSQKDWGLNTEAFF,TGCGCCAGCAGCCAGAAGGACTGGGGTTTGAACACTGAAGCTTTCTTT
TRBD2,TRBJ2-1,-,TRBV12-5,CASGSSRTGGPGEQFF,TGTGCTAGTGGTTCCTCAAGGACGGGGGGGCCTGGTGAGCAGTTCTTC
-,TRBJ2-2,-,TRBV7-9,CASSFQGGAGELFF,TGTGCCAGCAGCTTTCAGGGGGGCGCCGGGGAGCTGTTTTTT
TRBD1,TRBJ1-5,-,TRBV19,CASSIDREGINQPQHF,TGTGCCAGTAGTATCGACAGGGAAGGTATCAATCAGCCCCAGCATTTT
-,TRBJ1-5,-,TRBV29-1,CSVGSGQPQHF,TGCAGCGTTGGGTCGGGTCAGCCCCAGCATTTT
TRBD1,TRBJ1-2,-,TRBV4-1,CASSQAPDRGLVGYTF,TGCGCCAGCAGCCAAGCCCCCGACAGGGGGTTGGTTGGCTACACCTTC
TRBD2,TRBJ2-1,-,TRBV6-4,CASSAGAGGQSYNEQFF,TGTGCCAGCAGCGCAGGAGCGGGGGGGCAGTCCTACAATGAGCAGTTCTTC
-,TRBJ1-2,once,TRBV30,CAWSQTHYGYTF,TGTGCCTGGAGCCAAACTCATTATGGCTACACCTTC
-,TRBJ2-7,-,TRBV27,CASSLKLGPYEQYF,TGTGCCAGCAGTTTAAAACTAGGGCCTTACGAGCAGTACTTC
TRBD1,TRBJ1-2,-,TRBV3-1/TRBV3-2,CASSQGARTGYGYTF,TGTGCCAGCAGCCAAGGGGCCCGGACAGGCTATGGCTACACCTTC
-,TRBJ1-6,-,TRBV25-1,CASSGDTGGTPLHF,TGTGCCAGCAGTGGCGATACCGGAGGGACACCCCTCCACTTT
-,TRBJ2-3,-,TRBV5-6,CASSVPGTRRTDTQYF,TGTGCCAGCAGCGTTCCCGGGACTCGCCGCACAGATACGCAGTATTTT
-,TRBJ2-3,-,TRBV9,CASSVVREDTQYF,TGTGCCAGCAGCGTAGTTAGGGAAGATACGCAGTATTTT
TRBD1,TRBJ1-6,-,TRBV19,CASRWDSSSSPLHF,TGTGCCAGTAGATGGGACAGTTCCTCTTCACCCCTCCACTTT
-,TRBJ2-1,-,TRBV4-3,CASSQGRGEQFF,TGCGCCAGCAGCCAAGGGCGGGGTGAGCAGTTCTTC
-,TRBJ2-7,-,TRBV1,CTSSQVSGGFFFTSGRELEQYF,TGCACCAGCAGCCAAGTGTCAGGGGGGTTTTTTTTTACTAGCGGGAGGGAACTCGAGCAGTACTTC
-,TRBJ1-1,-,TRBV28,CASSFTGSLDTEAFF,TGTGCCAGCAGTTTTACGGGGTCCCTCGACACTGAAGCTTTCTTT
-,TRBJ1-2,-,TRBV6-5,CASSSPTRTYGYTF,TGTGCCAGCAGTTCCCCGACGCGTACCTATGGCTACACCTTC
-,TRBJ1-1,few,TRBV5-5,CASSWTGTVNTEAFF,TGTGCCAGCAGCTGGACCGGGACGGTGAACACTGAAGCTTTCTTT